The next 8 T cell receptor beta chains were all read from a single sample in a study of blood T cells in healthy people across ages. A second PCR, run for about 7 to 11 cycles, used a sample-barcoded 5' primer plus a J-beta primer mix. In TCRdb, the 5' RACE reads were re-called with MiXCR into one record per CDR3 protein. The table records around 990,000 distinct CDR3 sequences, approximately 26% of them present only once. These data were likewise used in another study, on T cells of mothers and their children.

The sample was blood. The receptors were gathered from a girl between 2 and 10 years old in good health.

The chain has TRBV6-5 and TRBJ2-1; 10 nucleotides align to TRBD2. The germline CDR1 and CDR2 sequences are MNHEY and SVGAGI. The length of the CDR3 is 18 residues. The trim removed 2 bases at V and 5 bases at J, leaving 12 bases unmatched. CDR3 sequence (DNA): TGTGCCAGCAGTTACACCTTCCCGGGACTAGCGATTAACAATGAGCAGTTCTTC. This gives the protein CASSYTFPGLAINNEQFF.

This clonotype has only a few counts. The J gene is TRBJ2-1, the V gene TRBV6-5; D unresolved. The CDR3 consists of 15 residues. CDR1 is MNHEY and CDR2 is SVGAGI in the germline V gene. The V and J ends lost 0 bases and 3 bases respectively, with 9 bases between them. The CDR3 is CASSYSDGYYNEQFF. The CDR3 region has the DNA TGTGCCAGCAGTTACTCGGACGGTTACTACAATGAGCAGTTCTTC.

J is TRBJ1-4 and V is TRBV10-2; D possibly corresponds to TRBD1 (5 bases). V was cut by 0 bases and J by 1 base, with 6 bases left in between. CDR3 size: 15 residues. The germline gives CDR1 WSHSY, CDR2 SAAADI. The CDR3 sequence: CASSESGGTNEKLFF. CDR3 nucleotides: TGCGCCAGCAGTGAGTCTGGGGGAACTAATGAAAAACTGTTTTTT.

The sample holds a few counts of this clonotype. The rearrangement uses TRBV4-1 and TRBJ1-1; no definite D call. CDR3 length: 13 residues. V shed 6 bases and J shed 0 bases, with 8 bases lying between them. Germline CDR1 and CDR2: MGHRA and YSYEKL. The CDR3 nucleotides are TGCGCCAGCAGTCGGGCGGTGAACACTGAAGCTTTCTTT. As protein: CASSRAVNTEAFF.

DNA of the CDR3: TGCAGTGCTAGAGATTTGGGGGGCAATCAGCCCCAGCATTTT. This translates into CSARDLGGNQPQHF. The V and J genes are TRBV20-1 and TRBJ1-5, with D possibly being TRBD1 (5 bases). Germline V gene data show CDR1 as DFQATT and CDR2 as SNEGSKA (reference sequence). V lost 0 bases and J lost 2, with 8 bases in between. The CDR3 is 14 amino acids.

Concerning this clonotype: Compared with germline, one end of the junction differs, possibly owing to a read error. The chain carries TRBV3-1 and TRBJ2-7; D gene uncertain. This CDR3 spans 14 amino acids. Looked up from germline, CDR1 is LGHDT and CDR2 is YNNKEL (reference sequence). The CDR3: CASSQAPTAYEQCF. The CDR3 DNA sequence: TGTGCCAGCAGCCAAGCCCCGACGGCCTACGAGCAGTGCTTC.

A few counts support this clonotype. The V and J genes are TRBV6-6 and TRBJ2-1; D is unresolved. The J call could be wrong; TRBJ2-7 is a better fit for the DNA end. The CDR3 has 14 residues. Germline CDR1 and CDR2: MNHNY and SVGAGI (reference sequence). This CDR3 is CASSYSITSYEQYF. The CDR3 DNA follows: TGTGCCAGCAGTTACTCCATTACATCCTACGAGCAGTACTTC.

The gene calls are TRBV29-1 and TRBJ1-1; tentative D call: TRBD1 (5 bases). The CDR3 consists of 11 residues. In germline, CDR1 is SQVTM, CDR2 ANQGSEA. The ends were cut back, 6 bases at V and 6 bases at J, with 11 bases in the middle. CDR3 in amino acids: CSVQGMAEAFF. Here the CDR3 DNA reads TGCAGCGTGCAGGGTATGGCTGAAGCTTTCTTT.